This record concerns one TCR beta chain sequence. Antigen unknown. Germline V gives CDR1 MGHRA, CDR2 YSYEKL. The CDR3 covers 16 residues. V gave up 2 bases and J gave up 2 bases; unmatched junction bases: 6. The data originate from a study of cytotoxic CD8 clonotypes in ibrutinib-treated CLL. Study-wide background: Within the patient group, about ten were relapsed/refractory and around 15 treatment-naive, and 17 were IGHV unmutated.

This table comes from immunoSEQ multiplex PCR, and its TCRdb copy is limited to in-frame clones, with some not included. The data contain 150,000 or so clones, around 81% of them singletons. Study-wide findings and caveats: Exceeding age-matched healthy donors, baseline clonality also tracked the counts of circulating CD8+ T cells.

The V gene is TRBV4-1, the J gene TRBJ2-1, with 7 bases lining up with TRBD1. The clonotype originates from a human donor with chronic lymphocytic leukemia. The sequencing used PBMCs, collected after 36 months of ibrutinib treatment. DNA of the CDR3: TGCGCCAGCAGCCAACTGACAGGGAAGCCCTACAATGAGCAGTTCTTC. Its translation is CASSQLTGKPYNEQFF.